This is a list of T cell receptor beta chains from one sample in a study of CD8 T cells in ankylosing spondylitis. In TCRdb, the 5' RACE reads were re-called with MiXCR into one record per CDR3 protein. The table shows roughly 170,000 distinct CDR3 sequences, with 9.8% occurring only once. The source material was blood, either unsorted or a sorted T cell fraction (not recorded which). These receptors were obtained from a female donor with ankylosing spondylitis or in good health (not recorded which). Each CDR3 is given with its conserved first and last residue. A D gene is named only where the DNA matches it firmly. Clone sizes are given selectively: once, few, many, or a class where the clone is expanded.

few TRBJ2-1 TRBV7-9 16 TRBD2 TGTGCCACCAACACCGGGGCGGGGGATCTTTACAATGAGCAGTTCTTC CATNTGAGDLYNEQFF
- TRBJ2-7 TRBV5-6 14 TRBD2 TGTGCCAGCAGCTACGGGACTAGCCCATACGAGCAGTACTTC CASSYGTSPYEQYF
- TRBJ1-4 TRBV9 15 TRBD1 TGTGCCAGCAGCGCCGCCGGGACAGCGAATGAAAAACTGTTTTTT CASSAAGTANEKLFF
- TRBJ2-1 TRBV11-2 21 TRBD2 TGTGCCAGCAGCCGTAGCCCTGCCGGGACTAGCGGGAGGTATGCCTACAATGAGCAGTTCTTC CASSRSPAGTSGRYAYNEQFF
few TRBJ2-7 TRBV7-9 13 - TGTGCCAGCGGGGGGCTAGACTCCTACGAGCAGTACTTC CASGGLDSYEQYF
few TRBJ1-2 TRBV15 13 - TGTGCCACCAGCACGACGGTTTATCGTGGCTACACCTTC CATSTTVYRGYTF
- TRBJ2-5 TRBV11-2 16 - TGTGCCAGCAGCTTAGTATCCCCCGGTCAACAAGAGACCCAGTACTTC CASSLVSPGQQETQYF
many TRBJ2-3 TRBV6-1 14 TRBD1 TGTGCCAGTCTTCCGGGACAGGGATCCGATACGCAGTATTTT CASLPGQGSDTQYF
- TRBJ2-7 TRBV27 14 TRBD2 TGTGCCAGCAGTTTAGGGGCGGGAGCCCACGAGCAGTACTTC CASSLGAGAHEQYF
- TRBJ2-3 TRBV7-9 17 TRBD2 TGTGCCAGCAGCTTATTTGCTAGCGGGCCCTACACAGATACGCAGTATTTT CASSLFASGPYTDTQYF
few TRBJ1-3 TRBV12-3/TRBV12-4 17 - TGTGCCAGCAGGTTACCCCCCGTTAGCCTGACTGGAAACACCATATATTTT CASRLPPVSLTGNTIYF
- TRBJ2-3 TRBV11-2 15 TRBD2 TGTGCCAGCAGCCCCTTACTAGCGGGGTCAGATACGCAGTATTTT CASSPLLAGSDTQYF
few TRBJ2-3 TRBV12-3/TRBV12-4 17 TRBD1 TGTGCCAGCAGTCTGGTAACGGACAGGGTAGGCACAGATACGCAGTATTTT CASSLVTDRVGTDTQYF
few TRBJ2-7 TRBV20-1 16 TRBD2 TGCAGTGTCCCGGGACTAGCGGTCGGACGAACCTACGAGCAGTACTTC CSVPGLAVGRTYEQYF
few TRBJ2-5 TRBV9 16 TRBD2 TGTGCCAGCAGCTCGCACCGGACTAGCGGCCAAGAGACCCAGTACTTC CASSSHRTSGQETQYF
many TRBJ1-5 TRBV10-3 14 - TGTGCCATCAGTGAGTCCCTGGGAGGTCAGCCCCAGCATTTT CAISESLGGQPQHF
few TRBJ2-1 TRBV6-5 15 - TGTGCCAGCAGTTACGAGGGTAGCTCCTACAATGAGCAGTTCTTC CASSYEGSSYNEQFF
- TRBJ2-1 TRBV7-9 16 - TGTGCCAGCAGCCCAAGGGCGGGGAGCTCCTACAATGAGCAGTTCTTC CASSPRAGSSYNEQFF
many TRBJ2-2 TRBV6-2/TRBV6-3 15 TRBD2 TGTGCCAGCAGAGGTCTAGCGGTAAACACCGGGGAGCTGTTTTTT CASRGLAVNTGELFF
many TRBJ2-7 TRBV2 16 TRBD2 TGTGCCAGCAGTTCAGGCCCGACTAGCGGGAGCTACGAGCAGTACTTC CASSSGPTSGSYEQYF
- TRBJ1-1 TRBV2 10 - TGTGCCAGCAGGGGGGCTGAAGCTTTCTTT CASRGAEAFF
- TRBJ2-6 TRBV11-2 18 TRBD1 TGTGCCAGCAGCTTCCAGGGACAGGCGGCTTCTGGGGCCAACGTCCTGACTTTC CASSFQGQAASGANVLTF
few TRBJ1-4 TRBV20-1 13 - TGCAGTGCTCCTATTGCAACTAATGAAAAACTGTTTTTT CSAPIATNEKLFF
few TRBJ2-1 TRBV20-1 16 TRBD2 TGCAGTGCTAAGCGTCCGGGAGGGCCAAGTTTGGGTGAGCAGTTCTTC CSAKRPGGPSLGEQFF
- TRBJ1-1 TRBV28 12 - TGTGCCAGCAGGGACGGGACTTCTGAAGCTTTCTTT CASRDGTSEAFF